The 18 T cell receptor beta chains below were found in one sample sequenced in a study of T cell repertoires in cytomegalovirus infection. Via MiXCR, TCRdb re-called the reads, giving one row per CDR3 protein. There are about 740,000 distinct CDR3 sequences in the sample; roughly 36% occur only once, and about 2.8% lies in the top ten. The specimen was PBMCs. These receptors were obtained from a human donor in good health (CMV status not recorded). Some clones in this sample may be carry-over from other donors' samples.

The table lists this clonotype with a few counts. The rearrangement links TRBV28 to TRBJ1-5; the D is unclear. The V end lost 5 bases, the J end lost 2 bases, and 4 bases lay between the germline ends. CDR3 length equals 12 residues. Germline loops: CDR1 MDHEN, CDR2 SYDVKM. The CDR3 loop is CASSIRNQPQHF. Written as DNA, the CDR3 is TGTGCCAGCAGTATCCGCAATCAGCCCCAGCATTTT.

The chain has TRBV7-9 and TRBJ2-1; 7 bases fit TRBD2. Germline assignment: CDR1 SEHNR and CDR2 FQNEAQ (reference sequence). The CDR3 spans 16 residues. Unmatched junction bases numbered 7, after V lost 5 bases and J lost 0 bases. The CDR3 is CASSVVGGSSYNEQFF. CDR3 nucleotides: TGTGCCAGCAGCGTAGTAGGCGGGAGCTCCTACAATGAGCAGTTCTTC.

This rearrangement joins TRBV6-5 to TRBJ1-4; 11 bases agree with TRBD1. This CDR3 is 14 amino acids long. The germline CDR1 and CDR2 sequences are MNHEY and SVGAGI. V shed 5 bases and J 8 bases; nucleotides not matched to a gene: 4. This chain's CDR3 is CASSTGQGGEKLFF. CDR3 sequence (DNA): TGTGCCAGCAGTACGGGACAGGGGGGGGAAAAACTGTTTTTT.

The CDR3 protein is CASREGGRRHQPQHF. The CDR3 region has the DNA TGTGCCAGCAGGGAGGGCGGTCGTCGACATCAGCCCCAGCATTTT. The chain carries TRBV2 and TRBJ1-5; no clear D. Trimming cost V 6 bases and J 5 bases, with 17 bases left between them. The CDR3 runs to 15 residues. CDR1 SNHLY and CDR2 FYNNEI come from the germline V gene.

Concerning this clonotype itself: One end of the junction varies from germline; a read error may be responsible. V and J are TRBV28 and TRBJ1-1; a possible D gene is TRBD1 (6 bases). Germline V gene lookup returns CDR1 MDHEN and CDR2 SYDVKM. The CDR3 spans 13 residues. In DNA form, the CDR3 reads TGTGCCAGCAGCCGAGCACAGGGCACCCCGTGGATATTT. It codes for CASSRAQGTPWIF.

The V and J genes are TRBV20-1 and TRBJ1-4; D may be TRBD1 (6 bases). CDR1 and CDR2 (germline): DFQATT, SNEGSKA (reference sequence). Trimming shortened V by 6 bases and J by 7 bases, and 15 bases separated the two germline ends. This CDR3 is 13 amino acids long. The CDR3 spells CSATQGLVEKLFF. The CDR3 DNA sequence: TGCAGTGCAACACAGGGTTTGGTTGAAAAACTGTTTTTT.

This clonotype has only a few counts. J is TRBJ1-5 and V is TRBV28, with 9 bases aligning to TRBD1. The CDR3 loop spans 15 amino acids. CDR1 is MDHEN and CDR2 is SYDVKM in the germline V gene. The V segment lost 6 bases and the J segment 5 bases; nucleotides outside the gene matches: 8. The CDR3 is CASRGYRGPDQPQHF. The CDR3 region has the DNA TGTGCCAGCAGGGGCTACAGGGGGCCCGATCAGCCCCAGCATTTT. Full variable domain (outside the CDR3, taken from reference TRBV28 and TRBJ1-5): DVKVTQSSRYLVKRTGEKVFLECVQDMDHENMFWYRQDPGLGLRLIYFSYDVKMKEKGDIPEGYSVSREKKERFSLILESASTNQTSMYLCASRGYRGPDQPQHFGDGTRLSIL.

In this sample, this clonotype turned up a few times. The rearrangement links TRBV7-9 to TRBJ2-7; 9 bases map to TRBD1. The V gene's germline CDR1 is SEHNR and CDR2 FQNEAQ (reference sequence). V lost 3 bases and J lost 5; bases outside the gene matches: 8. The CDR3 sequence is 15 residues long. The CDR3, as DNA: TGTGCCAGCAGCTTTTGGGGGACAGGGAGGGACGAGCAGTACTTC. Its translation is CASSFWGTGRDEQYF.

This clonotype came up once. A single base separates this from a much larger clone, so it may be a read error. V gene TRBV7-6 combines with J gene TRBJ2-1; 7 bases line up with TRBD1. Germline V gives CDR1 SGHVS, CDR2 FNYEAQ. This CDR3 comprises 14 residues. CDR3 loop: CASSLGGQYNEQSF. The CDR3 nucleotides read TGTGCCAGCAGCTTAGGGGGACAGTACAATGAGCAGTCCTTC.

The chain combines TRBV27 with TRBJ1-4; D uncertain. Trimming took off 6 bases at V and 3 bases at J, with 14 bases between the two ends. The CDR3 extends over 15 amino acids. CDR1 MNHEY and CDR2 SMNVEV come from the germline V gene (reference sequence). The CDR3 is CASSSSRRANEKLFF. The CDR3 nucleotides read TGTGCCAGCAGCTCCTCTCGGCGGGCTAATGAAAAACTGTTTTTT.

This clonotype was observed a handful of times. The rearrangement links TRBV7-2 to TRBJ1-1; D remains ambiguous. Per the germline V gene, CDR1 is SGHTA and CDR2 is FQGNSA. CDR3 length equals 11 residues. V was cut by 0 bases and J by 10 bases, with 6 bases left in between. CDR3 protein: CASSLALRAFF. Here the CDR3 DNA reads TGTGCCAGCAGCTTAGCGCTAAGAGCTTTCTTT.

Many counts were recorded for this clonotype. V usage is TRBV20-1 and J usage is TRBJ1-1, with 7 nucleotides matching TRBD1. CDR1 DFQATT and CDR2 SNEGSKA come from the germline V gene (reference sequence). This CDR3 has 14 amino acids. V shed 3 bases, J shed 1 base, and the junction held 5 bases outside the gene matches. The CDR3 region has the DNA TGCAGTGCTAGCAGGGGGTGGTCGAACACTGAAGCTTTCTTT. It is translated as CSASRGWSNTEAFF.

The chain links TRBV2 to TRBJ1-6; 7 bases agree with TRBD1. V was pared by 6 bases and J by 5 bases, with 4 bases of the junction left unmatched. This CDR3 is 14 amino acids long. Germline V gene data show CDR1 as SNHLY and CDR2 as FYNNEI. The CDR3 region has the DNA TGTGCCAGCAGGATGACAGGGAATAATTCACCCCTCCACTTT. Translating it yields CASRMTGNNSPLHF.

This clonotype was recorded at least ten times. This sequence joins TRBV6-1 and TRBJ2-6, with a weak D call TRBD2 (5 bases). Per germline, CDR1 MNHNS and CDR2 SASEGT. V shed 7 bases and J shed 2 bases, with 9 bases lying between them. The CDR3 has 14 residues. The CDR3 coding sequence is TGTGCCAGCATTAGGGAGCCTGGGGCCAACGTCCTGACTTTC. Residues: CASIREPGANVLTF.

V is TRBV29-1 and J is TRBJ2-4, with D maybe TRBD2 (6 bases). The CDR3 length is 14 residues. Looked up from germline, CDR1 is SQVTM and CDR2 is ANQGSEA. The V end lost 7 bases, the J end lost 0 bases, and 13 bases lay between the germline ends. The CDR3 loop is CSAISGRAKNIQYF. As DNA, the CDR3 is TGCAGCGCAATTAGCGGCCGAGCCAAAAACATTCAGTACTTC.

Only one count was recorded for this clonotype. The CDR3 loop is CASSQLGTGWTPQHF. CDR3 nucleotides: TGCGCCAGCAGTCAACTAGGGACAGGTTGGACTCCCCAGCATTTT. The chain has TRBV23-1 and TRBJ1-5, with 8 positions matching TRBD1. TRBV23-1 is identified as an open reading frame with a role that is uncertain. The CDR3 is 15 residues long. The J segment lost 10 bases and the V segment lost 2 bases, leaving 10 bases of the junction unmatched.

The rearrangement uses TRBV7-6 and TRBJ2-5; D not certain. The CDR3 has 15 amino acids. V dropped 2 bases and J dropped 4 bases, with 14 bases sitting between them. Germline V CDR1 and CDR2: SGHVS, FNYEAQ. CDR3 DNA sequence: TGTGCCAGCAGCTTAAGATCCGGACCTATAGAGACCCAGTACTTC. Protein: CASSLRSGPIETQYF. The full variable domain, rest sourced from reference TRBV7-6 and TRBJ2-5, is GAGVSQSPRYKVTKRGQDVALRCDPISGHVSLYWYRQALGQGPEFLTYFNYEAQQDKSGLPNDRFSAERPEGSISTLTIQRTEQRDSAMYRCASSLRSGPIETQYFGPGTRLLVL.

The chain recombines TRBV20-1 with TRBJ2-7; D is possibly TRBD1 (7 bases). This CDR3 is built from 15 residues. CDR1 is DFQATT, CDR2 SNEGSKA, per germline (reference sequence). The ends were cut back, 5 bases at V and 2 bases at J, with 19 bases in the middle. In DNA form, the CDR3 reads TGCAGTGCTCGAATGTTCGCAGGGGGGACCTACGAGCAGTACTTC. Translation: CSARMFAGGTYEQYF.